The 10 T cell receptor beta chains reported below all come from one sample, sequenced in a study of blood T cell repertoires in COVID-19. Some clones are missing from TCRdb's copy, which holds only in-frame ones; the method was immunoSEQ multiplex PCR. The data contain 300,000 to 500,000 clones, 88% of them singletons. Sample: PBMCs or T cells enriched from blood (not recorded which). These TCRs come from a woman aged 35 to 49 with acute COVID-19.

CDR3 residues: CASKRGQGFTGELFF. The CDR3 region has the DNA TGTGCCAGCAAACGTGGACAGGGGTTCACCGGGGAGCTGTTTTTT. The V gene is TRBV27, the J gene TRBJ2-2, with 9 bases lining up with TRBD1. The ends lost 7 bases at V and 4 bases at J; junction bases unmatched: 7. Germline CDR1 MNHEY, CDR2 SMNVEV (reference sequence). The CDR3 runs 15 residues.

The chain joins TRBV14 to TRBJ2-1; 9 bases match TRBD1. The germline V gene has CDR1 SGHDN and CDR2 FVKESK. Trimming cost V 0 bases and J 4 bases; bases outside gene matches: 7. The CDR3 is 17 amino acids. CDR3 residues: CASSQDPGTGSYNEQFF. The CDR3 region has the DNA TGTGCCAGCAGCCAAGATCCAGGGACAGGGAGTTACAATGAGCAGTTCTTC.

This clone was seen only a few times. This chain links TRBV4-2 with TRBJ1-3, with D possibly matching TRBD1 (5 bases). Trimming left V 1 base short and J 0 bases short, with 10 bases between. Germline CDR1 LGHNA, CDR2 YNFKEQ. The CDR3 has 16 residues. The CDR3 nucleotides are TGTGCCAGCAGCCAAGTCGGCCAGGGCTCTGGAAACACCATATATTTT. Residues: CASSQVGQGSGNTIYF.

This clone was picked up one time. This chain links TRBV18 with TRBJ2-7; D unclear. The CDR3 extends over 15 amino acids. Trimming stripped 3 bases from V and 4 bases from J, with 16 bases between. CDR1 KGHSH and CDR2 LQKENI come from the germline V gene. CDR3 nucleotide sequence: TGTGCCAGCTCACCTCGGCAGGAAATTCGGTACGAGCAGTACTTC. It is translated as CASSPRQEIRYEQYF.

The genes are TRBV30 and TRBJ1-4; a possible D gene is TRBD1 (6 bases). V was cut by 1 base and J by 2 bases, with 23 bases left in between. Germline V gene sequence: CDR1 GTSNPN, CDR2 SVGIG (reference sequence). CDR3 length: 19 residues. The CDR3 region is CAWSALRATGSNTNEKLFF. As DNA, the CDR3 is TGTGCCTGGAGTGCGCTTCGAGCGACAGGATCGAACACTAATGAAAAACTGTTTTTT.

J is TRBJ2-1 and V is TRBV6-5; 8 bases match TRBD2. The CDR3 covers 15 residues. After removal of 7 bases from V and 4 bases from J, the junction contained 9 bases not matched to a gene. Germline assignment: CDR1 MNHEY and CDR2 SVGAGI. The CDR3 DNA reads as TGTGCCAGCACCAACCGGGGGGGGACATACAATGAGCAGTTCTTC. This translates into CASTNRGGTYNEQFF.

The CDR3 sequence is CASSVVGERGETQYF. The CDR3 coding sequence is TGTGCCAGCAGCGTAGTTGGCGAAAGGGGTGAGACCCAGTACTTC. The J gene is TRBJ2-5, the V gene TRBV9; tentatively, D is TRBD1 (5 bases). The CDR3 runs 15 residues. V was cut by 0 bases and J by 5 bases, with 14 bases left in between. Looked up from germline, CDR1 is SGDLS and CDR2 is YYNGEE.

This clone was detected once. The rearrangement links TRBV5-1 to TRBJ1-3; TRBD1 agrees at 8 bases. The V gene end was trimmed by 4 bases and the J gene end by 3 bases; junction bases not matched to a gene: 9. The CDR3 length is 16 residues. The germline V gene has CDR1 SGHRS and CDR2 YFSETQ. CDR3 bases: TGCGCCAGCAGCCCTCAAGGACAGGGTCGTGGAAACACCATATATTTT. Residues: CASSPQGQGRGNTIYF.

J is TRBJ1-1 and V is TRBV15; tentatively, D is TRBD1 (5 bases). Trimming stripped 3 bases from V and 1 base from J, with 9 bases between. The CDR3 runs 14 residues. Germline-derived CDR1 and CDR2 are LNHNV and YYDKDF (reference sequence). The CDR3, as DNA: TGTGCCACCAGCAGGGCGGGGGAGAACACTGAAGCTTTCTTT. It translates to CATSRAGENTEAFF.

CDR3 DNA: TGTGCCAGCAGCTTGGATGGCCGGGGGAGAAGCTACACCTTC. Its protein product is CASSLDGRGRSYTF. The V and J genes are TRBV5-4 and TRBJ1-2; D may be TRBD1 (5 bases). Germline loops: CDR1 SGHNT, CDR2 YYREEE (reference sequence). The CDR3 sequence is 14 residues long. V was pared by 0 bases and J by 9 bases, with 15 bases between.